This TCR beta chain was identified during a study of T cell clones after liver transplantation. Study at large: Immunosuppression withdrawal was tried within 2 years after liver transplantation in this trial. HCV positivity affected three of eight recipients; the rest lacked autoimmune or viral indications. TCRbeta sequencing after a pre-transplant mixed lymphocyte reaction identified graft-donor-reactive clones, later tracked in post-transplant blood.

Details on this clone: Its antigen is as yet unknown.

Regarding the study as a whole: Graft donor-reactive T cells possibly entered the graft instead of undergoing deletion.

The table came from immunoSEQ multiplex PCR; TCRdb's copy has only in-frame clones and leaves some out. The data contain around 110,000 clones, about nine tenths of them singletons. The sequence derives from a human patient who received a liver transplant. Some T cells may trace back to the graft donor. This specimen was CD4+ T cells from blood, taken 12 months after liver transplant.

The CDR3 sequence: CASSREGHIQYF. CDR3 DNA: TGTGCCAGCAGTCGAGAGGGGCACATTCAGTACTTC. The gene calls are TRBV2 and TRBJ2-4; D could derive from TRBD1 or TRBD2 (5 bases each). The ends were cut back, 5 bases at V and 8 bases at J, with 10 bases in the middle. The CDR3 runs 12 residues. Per germline, CDR1 SNHLY and CDR2 FYNNEI.